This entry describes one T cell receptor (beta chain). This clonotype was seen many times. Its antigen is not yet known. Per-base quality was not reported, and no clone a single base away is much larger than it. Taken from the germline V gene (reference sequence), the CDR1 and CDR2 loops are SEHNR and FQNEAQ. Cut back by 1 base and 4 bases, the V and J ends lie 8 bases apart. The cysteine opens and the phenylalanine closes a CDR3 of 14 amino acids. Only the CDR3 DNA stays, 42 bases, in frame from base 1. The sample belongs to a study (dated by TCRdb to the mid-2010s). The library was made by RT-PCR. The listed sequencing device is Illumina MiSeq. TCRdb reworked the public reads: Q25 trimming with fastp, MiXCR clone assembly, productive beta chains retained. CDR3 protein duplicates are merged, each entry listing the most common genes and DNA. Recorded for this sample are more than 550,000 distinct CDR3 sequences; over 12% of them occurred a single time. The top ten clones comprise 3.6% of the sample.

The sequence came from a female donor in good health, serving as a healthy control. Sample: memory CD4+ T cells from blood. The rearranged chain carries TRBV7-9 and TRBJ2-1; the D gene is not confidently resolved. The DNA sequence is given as TGTGCCAGCAGCTTAGGGTCGCAGTACAATGAGCAGTTCTTC. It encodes CASSLGSQYNEQFF. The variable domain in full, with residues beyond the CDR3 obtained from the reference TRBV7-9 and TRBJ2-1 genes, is DTGVSQNPRHKITKRGQNVTFRCDPISEHNRLYWYRQTLGQGPEFLTYFQNEAQLEKSRLLSDRFSAERPKGSFSTLEIQRTEQGDSAMYLCASSLGSQYNEQFFGPGTRLTVL.